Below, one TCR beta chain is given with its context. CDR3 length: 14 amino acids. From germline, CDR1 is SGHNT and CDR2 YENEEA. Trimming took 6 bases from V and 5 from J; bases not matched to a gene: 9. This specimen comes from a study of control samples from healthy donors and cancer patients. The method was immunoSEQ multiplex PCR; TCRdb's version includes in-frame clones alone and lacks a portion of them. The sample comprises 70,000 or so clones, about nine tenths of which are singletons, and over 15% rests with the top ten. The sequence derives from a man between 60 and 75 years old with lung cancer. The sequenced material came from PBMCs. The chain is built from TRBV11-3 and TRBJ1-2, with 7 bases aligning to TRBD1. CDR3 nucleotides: TGTGCCAGCAGTCCACGGGGGACAGAGTATGGCTACACCTTC. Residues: CASSPRGTEYGYTF.